A selection of T cell receptor beta chains follows, all from one sample in a study of cytomegalovirus exposure and HLA in healthy donors. Assay used: immunoSEQ multiplex PCR; TCRdb lists only in-frame clones, some missing. There are 180,000 or so clones in the sample; 60% to 80% occur only once, and 11% to 15% lies in the top ten. Sequencing input: PBMCs. The receptor set was obtained from a man over 45 in good health and CMV-seropositive. The CDR3 runs from the conserved cysteine through the conserved F or W. A D gene is named only where the DNA matches it firmly. Rows give clone size only sometimes, using once, few, many, or a class for an expanded clone.

V gene: TRBV7-9; J gene: TRBJ1-6; clone size: .; D gene: .; CDR3 DNA: TGTGCCAGCAGCTGGGGAAGGGGGAACGATTCACCCCTCCACTTT; CDR3 protein: CASSWGRGNDSPLHF
V gene: TRBV2; J gene: TRBJ1-1; clone size: .; D gene: TRBD1; CDR3 DNA: TGTGCGACCGAGAGACAGGGAAACACTGAAGCTTTCTTT; CDR3 protein: CATERQGNTEAFF
V gene: TRBV28; J gene: TRBJ1-2; clone size: .; D gene: TRBD1; CDR3 DNA: TGTGCCAGCAGTTGGGACAGCAGTAACTATGGCTACACCTTC; CDR3 protein: CASSWDSSNYGYTF
V gene: TRBV5-4; J gene: TRBJ2-3; clone size: .; D gene: TRBD1; CDR3 DNA: TGTGCCAGCAGCTTGCGTACAGGGGGATTAACAGATACGCAGTATTTT; CDR3 protein: CASSLRTGGLTDTQYF
V gene: TRBV5-8; J gene: TRBJ1-6; clone size: .; D gene: .; CDR3 DNA: TGTGCCAGCAGCTTGGCGACTTTTAGCGATTCACCCCTCCACTTT; CDR3 protein: CASSLATFSDSPLHF
V gene: TRBV7-8; J gene: TRBJ1-1; clone size: .; D gene: .; CDR3 DNA: TGTGCCAGCAGCTCCAGGGGCCTGAACACTGAAGCTTTCTTT; CDR3 protein: CASSSRGLNTEAFF
V gene: TRBV5-8; J gene: TRBJ2-1; clone size: once; D gene: TRBD2; CDR3 DNA: TGTGCCAGCACCCCGGTAGGAGCGGGGGGGCACAATGAGCAGTTCTTC; CDR3 protein: CASTPVGAGGHNEQFF
V gene: TRBV11-3; J gene: TRBJ2-1; clone size: once; D gene: TRBD2; CDR3 DNA: TGTGCCAGCAGCTCCTATGCGGGGGGGAGTGAGCAGTTCTTC; CDR3 protein: CASSSYAGGSEQFF
V gene: TRBV18; J gene: TRBJ1-1; clone size: few; D gene: TRBD1; CDR3 DNA: TGTGCCAGCTCACGGGGGACAGGGCCGAACACTGAAGCTTTCTTT; CDR3 protein: CASSRGTGPNTEAFF
V gene: TRBV6-1; J gene: TRBJ2-7; clone size: .; D gene: TRBD2; CDR3 DNA: TGTGCCAGCAGTGGGCGACTAGCGGGAATCTACGAGCAGTACTTC; CDR3 protein: CASSGRLAGIYEQYF
V gene: TRBV2; J gene: TRBJ2-5; clone size: once; D gene: .; CDR3 DNA: TGTGCCAGCCGAGGACTAAGTTCAGGGGAGACCCAGTACTTC; CDR3 protein: CASRGLSSGETQYF
V gene: TRBV7-2; J gene: TRBJ1-2; clone size: .; D gene: TRBD1; CDR3 DNA: TGTGCCAGCAGCAAAAGGGGGCTGGTCTATGGCTACACCTTC; CDR3 protein: CASSKRGLVYGYTF
V gene: TRBV7-3; J gene: TRBJ2-5; clone size: once; D gene: .; CDR3 DNA: TGTGCCAGCAGCCCTAGGGGGACCCCCGCAGAGACCCAGTACTTC; CDR3 protein: CASSPRGTPAETQYF
V gene: TRBV11-2; J gene: TRBJ1-4; clone size: few; D gene: TRBD1; CDR3 DNA: TGTGCCAGCAGCCCTATGGACAGGGGTGTTGAAAAACTGTTTTTT; CDR3 protein: CASSPMDRGVEKLFF
V gene: TRBV13; J gene: TRBJ2-5; clone size: once; D gene: TRBD2; CDR3 DNA: TGTGCCAGCAGCTCCCGAACCTCTAGCGGGGGGGCTAGTGCGGGTGAGACCCAGTACTTC; CDR3 protein: CASSSRTSSGGASAGETQYF
V gene: TRBV4-1; J gene: TRBJ2-5; clone size: .; D gene: TRBD2; CDR3 DNA: TGCGCCAGCAGCCAATGGGGGGGAGAGACCCAGTACTTC; CDR3 protein: CASSQWGGETQYF
V gene: TRBV10-2; J gene: TRBJ2-3; clone size: .; D gene: TRBD2; CDR3 DNA: TGCGCCAGCGCAAGCGCGGAGCGGGGGGGCCGTGGGACAGATACGCAGTATTTT; CDR3 protein: CASASAERGGRGTDTQYF
V gene: TRBV2; J gene: TRBJ1-2; clone size: .; D gene: TRBD1; CDR3 DNA: TGTGCCAGCACGGGAGTAGGGGGCGTATATGGCTACACCTTC; CDR3 protein: CASTGVGGVYGYTF
V gene: TRBV6-5; J gene: TRBJ1-1; clone size: .; D gene: TRBD1; CDR3 DNA: TGTGCCAGCAGGTCCGGGACAGCCAACACTGAAGCTTTCTTT; CDR3 protein: CASRSGTANTEAFF
V gene: TRBV30; J gene: TRBJ2-7; clone size: .; D gene: TRBD1; CDR3 DNA: TGTGCCTGGAGCCCAGACAGGGGAGGAGGCGAGCAGTACTTC; CDR3 protein: CAWSPDRGGGEQYF
V gene: TRBV4-2; J gene: TRBJ1-5; clone size: .; D gene: .; CDR3 DNA: TGTGCCAGCAGCCAATCCCTACAGGGTAATCAGCCCCAGCATTTT; CDR3 protein: CASSQSLQGNQPQHF
V gene: TRBV7-8; J gene: TRBJ1-6; clone size: .; D gene: .; CDR3 DNA: TGTGCCAGCAGTTTAACGGGAATAAGCTCCTATAATTCACCCCTCCACTTT; CDR3 protein: CASSLTGISSYNSPLHF
V gene: TRBV7-8; J gene: TRBJ1-5; clone size: .; D gene: TRBD1; CDR3 DNA: TGTGCCAGCAGCACACAGGGGGCGCAGGACAATCAGCCCCAGCATTTT; CDR3 protein: CASSTQGAQDNQPQHF
V gene: TRBV18; J gene: TRBJ1-1; clone size: .; D gene: TRBD1; CDR3 DNA: TGTGCCAGCTCACCACCGAACAGGGGGGGGAACACTGAAGCTTTCTTT; CDR3 protein: CASSPPNRGGNTEAFF
V gene: TRBV5-5; J gene: TRBJ1-4; clone size: .; D gene: TRBD1; CDR3 DNA: TGTGCCAGCAGCGCAGCTCAGGGACAGGGTTGGGAAAAACTGTTTTTT; CDR3 protein: CASSAAQGQGWEKLFF
V gene: TRBV28; J gene: TRBJ1-1; clone size: .; D gene: .; CDR3 DNA: TGTGCCAGCAGTTTCATTCGGGAAGGAGGTAGAGGGGCTTTCTTT; CDR3 protein: CASSFIREGGRGAFF
V gene: TRBV15; J gene: TRBJ2-7; clone size: few; D gene: .; CDR3 DNA: TGTGCCACCAGCAGAGATGGTACTAGAATCGACGAGCAGTACTTC; CDR3 protein: CATSRDGTRIDEQYF
V gene: TRBV28; J gene: TRBJ1-5; clone size: .; D gene: .; CDR3 DNA: TGTGCCAGCAGTCTCCCCAGCGATAGCAATCAGCCCCAGCATTTT; CDR3 protein: CASSLPSDSNQPQHF
V gene: TRBV28; J gene: TRBJ1-2; clone size: .; D gene: TRBD1; CDR3 DNA: TGTGCCAGCAGTTTAGGCGGGACAGTCGGCTACACCTTC; CDR3 protein: CASSLGGTVGYTF
V gene: TRBV4-3; J gene: TRBJ2-7; clone size: .; D gene: .; CDR3 DNA: TGCGCCAGCAGCCACTCTACAGGGACCTACGAGCAGTACTTC; CDR3 protein: CASSHSTGTYEQYF
V gene: TRBV9; J gene: TRBJ2-2; clone size: .; D gene: .; CDR3 DNA: TGTGCCAGCAGCAGAAGCATCGCAGGACAGTTAAACACCGGGGAGCTGTTTTTT; CDR3 protein: CASSRSIAGQLNTGELFF
V gene: TRBV5-4; J gene: TRBJ1-2; clone size: .; D gene: TRBD1; CDR3 DNA: TGTGCCAGCAGCAGGATAGGGGGCGCGTCTACCTATGGCTACACCTTC; CDR3 protein: CASSRIGGASTYGYTF
V gene: TRBV10-3; J gene: TRBJ1-1; clone size: .; D gene: TRBD1; CDR3 DNA: TGTGCCATCAGTAGGGACAGGGGAGGGGGTGAAGCTTTCTTT; CDR3 protein: CAISRDRGGGEAFF
V gene: TRBV7-9; J gene: TRBJ2-7; clone size: .; D gene: .; CDR3 DNA: TGTGCCAGCAGCTTACAGGGGGGCAGGCAGGGGTTCTACGAGCAGTACTTC; CDR3 protein: CASSLQGGRQGFYEQYF
V gene: TRBV6-1; J gene: TRBJ1-1; clone size: .; D gene: .; CDR3 DNA: TGTGCCAGCAAAGACAGTCTGAACACTGAAGCTTTCTTT; CDR3 protein: CASKDSLNTEAFF
V gene: TRBV29-1; J gene: TRBJ2-7; clone size: .; D gene: .; CDR3 DNA: TGCAGCGTTGAGTTGATGGGCTTTGAGTACTTC; CDR3 protein: CSVELMGFEYF
V gene: TRBV7-9; J gene: TRBJ2-1; clone size: once; D gene: TRBD1; CDR3 DNA: TGTGCCAGCAGCTCCCCCCCGCGGGACAGGCAGGATGAGCAGTTCTTC; CDR3 protein: CASSSPPRDRQDEQFF
V gene: TRBV7-2; J gene: TRBJ2-7; clone size: .; D gene: TRBD2; CDR3 DNA: TGTGCCAGCAGCGTAACCCCCGGGGGGACCAACGAGCAGTACTTC; CDR3 protein: CASSVTPGGTNEQYF
V gene: TRBV27; J gene: TRBJ2-7; clone size: .; D gene: .; CDR3 DNA: TGTGCCAGCAGTTTCTCCTGGGGGGAGCCCTACGAGCAGTACTTC; CDR3 protein: CASSFSWGEPYEQYF
V gene: TRBV5-1; J gene: TRBJ2-5; clone size: .; D gene: TRBD1; CDR3 DNA: TGCGCCAGCAATGACAGGGATGGAAACCAAGAGACCCAGTACTTC; CDR3 protein: CASNDRDGNQETQYF
V gene: TRBV5-1; J gene: TRBJ2-3; clone size: once; D gene: TRBD2; CDR3 DNA: TGCGCCAGCAGCTTGGCAACTAGCGGGGGAACAGATACGCAGTATTTT; CDR3 protein: CASSLATSGGTDTQYF
V gene: TRBV7-9; J gene: TRBJ1-2; clone size: few; D gene: TRBD1; CDR3 DNA: TGTGCCAGCAGCTCGTTGGGGACAGGGTATGGCTACACCTTC; CDR3 protein: CASSSLGTGYGYTF
V gene: TRBV11-2; J gene: TRBJ2-2; clone size: .; D gene: .; CDR3 DNA: TGTGCCAGCAGCTTATCTAGGCAGGGGATCGGGGAGCTGTTTTTT; CDR3 protein: CASSLSRQGIGELFF
V gene: TRBV5-8; J gene: TRBJ1-1; clone size: .; D gene: TRBD1; CDR3 DNA: TGTGCCAGCAGCTTTGACAGGGGGGCTTTGACTGAAGCTTTCTTT; CDR3 protein: CASSFDRGALTEAFF
V gene: TRBV18; J gene: TRBJ2-7; clone size: .; D gene: .; CDR3 DNA: TGTGCCAGCGCCCCGAGCCCTAGCTCCTACGAGCAGTACTTC; CDR3 protein: CASAPSPSSYEQYF
V gene: TRBV7-6; J gene: TRBJ2-7; clone size: .; D gene: .; CDR3 DNA: TGTGCCAGCAGCCCAGACATGAGATCGGGGGAGCAGTACTTC; CDR3 protein: CASSPDMRSGEQYF